The 27 T cell receptor beta chains in this list originate from one sample, sequenced in a study of T cells in Graves' hyperthyroidism and ophthalmopathy. RNA transcripts yielded amplified TCR beta CDR3 regions. First-round RT-PCR targeting the TCR CDR3 was performed with the HTBI primer set. MiXCR, run by TCRdb on the multiplex PCR reads, gives a single entry per CDR3 protein. The sample includes about 400,000 distinct CDR3 sequences, over 12% seen only once; the top ten take around 28%. What was sequenced was blood. The receptors shown here come from a man in his fifties with Graves' ophthalmopathy.

The rearrangement uses TRBV2 and TRBJ1-4; TRBD1 matches 7 bases. Germline V gene data show CDR1 as SNHLY and CDR2 as FYNNEI. With 3 bases clipped from V and 8 bases from J, the junction kept 9 bases outside the gene matches. The CDR3 spans 15 residues. CDR3 sequence: CASSDGWQGEEKLFF. CDR3 coding DNA: TGTGCCAGCAGTGACGGGTGGCAGGGGGAGGAAAAACTGTTTTTT.

The chain joins TRBV5-5 to TRBJ2-3; weak D call: TRBD1 (5 bases). This CDR3 has 14 amino acids. The germline V gene has CDR1 SGHKS and CDR2 YYEKEE (reference sequence). V lost 0 bases and J 4 bases, leaving 9 bases between the germline ends. CDR3 in DNA: TGTGCCAGCAGCTTGGTTAGGGGCTCAGATACGCAGTATTTT. It is translated as CASSLVRGSDTQYF.

The V gene is TRBV6-1, the J gene TRBJ2-1; D is possibly TRBD1 or TRBD2 (5 bases each). The V end was cut by 6 bases, the J end by 5 bases, with 11 bases between. This CDR3 comprises 13 residues. Germline V CDR1 and CDR2: MNHNS, SASEGT. The DNA of the CDR3 is TGTGCCAGCAGCTCGGGACGTCACAATGAGCAGTTCTTC. This sequence encodes CASSSGRHNEQFF.

Only a few counts were recorded for this clonotype. The chain is built from TRBV9 and TRBJ2-5, with 13 nucleotides matching TRBD2. Germline V gene data show CDR1 as SGDLS and CDR2 as YYNGEE. The V and J ends lost 3 bases and 4 bases, in that order; junction bases with no gene match: 15. CDR3 size: 19 residues. CDR3 bases: TGTGCCAGCAGCGCCAAGCCCCCGGGACTAGCGGGAACACTAGAGACCCAGTACTTC. This gives the protein CASSAKPPGLAGTLETQYF.

This clonotype appeared many times. V and J are TRBV5-1 and TRBJ2-7, with D uncertain. CDR3 length equals 15 residues. V gave up 0 bases and J gave up 3 bases, with 13 bases separating them. The germline V gene encodes CDR1 SGHRS and CDR2 YFSETQ. DNA of the CDR3: TGCGCCAGCAGCTTGGAACTGGACGGACGCTACGAGCAGTACTTC. It translates to CASSLELDGRYEQYF.

This clonotype was seen a few times. V and J are TRBV2 and TRBJ2-7; 10 bases agree with TRBD1. This CDR3 is 15 amino acids long. Germline assignment: CDR1 SNHLY and CDR2 FYNNEI. V shed 6 bases, J shed 4 bases, and the junction held 9 bases outside the gene matches. The CDR3 spells CASSLGQGFLYEQYF. The DNA for the CDR3 is TGTGCCAGCAGCCTGGGACAGGGGTTCTTGTACGAGCAGTACTTC.

The sample holds many counts of this clonotype. The chain combines TRBV18 with TRBJ1-1; 7 bases align to TRBD1. The germline V gene has CDR1 KGHSH and CDR2 LQKENI. CDR3 length equals 15 residues. The V and J ends lost 3 bases and 0 bases, in that order; junction bases with no gene match: 4. CDR3 region: CASSPWTGLNTEAFF. CDR3 coding DNA: TGTGCCAGCTCACCGTGGACAGGCCTGAACACTGAAGCTTTCTTT.

The V call is TRBV6-1, the J call TRBJ2-2, with 8 bases that match TRBD1. Trimming removed 6 bases from V and 3 bases from J; junction bases left unmatched: 9. The CDR3 totals 16 residues. The germline V gene encodes CDR1 MNHNS and CDR2 SASEGT. CDR3 nucleotide sequence: TGTGCCAGCAGCCGACAGGGGATAAGGGACACCGGGGAGCTGTTTTTT. This sequence encodes CASSRQGIRDTGELFF.

The chain joins TRBV24-1 to TRBJ2-5; D may correspond to TRBD1 or TRBD2 (6 bases each). Trimming removed 2 bases from V and 5 bases from J, with 17 bases in between. Germline assignment: CDR1 KGHDR and CDR2 SFDVKD. The CDR3 runs to 16 residues. This CDR3 is CATSDSMTKGGETQYF. DNA of the CDR3: TGTGCCACCAGTGATTCTATGACAAAGGGGGGCGAGACCCAGTACTTC.

The chain uses TRBV24-1 and TRBJ2-2; the D gene is possibly TRBD2 (6 bases). The CDR3 runs 14 residues. Trimming shortened V by 6 bases and J by 2 bases, and 9 bases separated the two germline ends. Germline lookup yields CDR1 KGHDR and CDR2 SFDVKD. The CDR3 region is CATSSGTNTGELFF. In DNA, the CDR3 is TGTGCCACCAGTTCCGGGACTAACACCGGGGAGCTGTTTTTT.

The gene calls are TRBV3-1 and TRBJ2-3; the match to TRBD2 covers 15 bases. Trimming at V came to 5 bases and at J to 6 bases, leaving 9 bases not matched to a gene. The CDR3 extends over 17 amino acids. Germline V gene data show CDR1 as LGHDT and CDR2 as YNNKEL (reference sequence). As DNA, the CDR3 is TGTGCCAGCAGCGACCCGGGACTAGCGGGAGGAGGGGATACGCAGTATTTT. It yields the protein CASSDPGLAGGGDTQYF.

Only one count was recorded for this clonotype. CDR3 nucleotides: TGTGCCAGCAGGAAGAATTTTTTCGGGGACCTTAAGCAGTACTTC. Its protein is CASRKNFFGDLKQYF. The chain couples TRBV6-1 to TRBJ2-7, with D perhaps assigned TRBD1 or TRBD2 (5 bases each). The CDR3 spans 15 residues. The germline V gene encodes CDR1 MNHNS and CDR2 SASEGT. V lost 6 bases to trimming and J lost 8 bases, with 23 bases between them.

This clonotype was counted many times. CDR3 loop: CASSRGLGDTQYF. CDR3 DNA: TGTGCCAGCAGCCGGGGACTTGGAGATACGCAGTATTTT. V and J are TRBV7-3 and TRBJ2-3; TRBD2 might be the D (6 bases). The CDR3 consists of 13 residues. V was clipped by 5 bases and J by 5 bases, with 11 bases between them. CDR1 is SGHTA, CDR2 FQGTGA, per germline.

This clonotype was recorded many times. The chain carries TRBV15 and TRBJ2-5; perhaps TRBD2 as D (7 bases). Per germline, CDR1 LNHNV and CDR2 YYDKDF (reference sequence). The V gene lost 5 bases and the J gene lost 5 bases, with 15 bases spanning the gap. CDR3 length: 14 residues. In DNA, the CDR3 is TGTGCCACCAGCTCCTCGGGGGGCGTGGAGACCCAGTACTTC. This sequence encodes CATSSSGGVETQYF.

A note on this clonotype: A far larger clone is off by one base, so a read error is likely. This rearrangement joins TRBV7-9 to TRBJ2-1; D uncertain. Trimming removed 5 bases at V and 10 bases at J, with 12 bases between. In germline, CDR1 is SEHNR, CDR2 FQNEAQ (reference sequence). The CDR3 extends over 12 amino acids. The CDR3 region is CASSPRGYEQFF. The CDR3 bases are TGTGCCAGCAGCCCCCGAGGATACGAGCAGTTCTTC.

This clonotype was seen at least ten times. The CDR3 sequence: CSATRDGLGTEAFF. The CDR3 DNA is TGCAGTGCCACACGAGATGGCCTGGGGACTGAAGCTTTCTTT. V is TRBV20-1 and J is TRBJ1-1, with D uncertain. Between the trimmed V and J ends, which lost 6 bases and 5 bases, there was a span of 19 bases. From germline, CDR1 is DFQATT and CDR2 SNEGSKA (reference sequence). CDR3 size: 14 residues.

This chain links TRBV2 with TRBJ2-3, with 9 bases aligning to TRBD2. This CDR3 is 18 amino acids long. V lost 4 bases, J lost 0 bases, and 11 bases stayed unmatched. Germline V lookup: CDR1 SNHLY, CDR2 FYNNEI. CDR3 sequence reads: CASSGNSGRLTSTDTQYF. Written as DNA, the CDR3 is TGTGCCAGCAGTGGGAACAGCGGGAGGCTAACTAGCACAGATACGCAGTATTTT.

This clonotype occurred many times. The rearrangement joins TRBV7-9 to TRBJ2-7; no firm D call. Looked up from germline, CDR1 is SEHNR and CDR2 is FQNEAQ (reference sequence). The CDR3 loop spans 12 amino acids. Trimming shortened V by 0 bases and J by 5 bases, and 5 bases separated the two germline ends. This CDR3 is CASSLAGHEQYF. The CDR3 region has the DNA TGTGCCAGCAGCTTAGCGGGCCACGAGCAGTACTTC.

This clonotype was observed once. The chain combines TRBV5-4 with TRBJ2-1; 12 bases are a match to TRBD2. V gave up 3 bases and J gave up 2 bases; unmatched junction bases: 3. This CDR3 has 16 amino acids. Germline CDR1 and CDR2: SGHNT and YYREEE (reference sequence). CDR3 residues: CASSWTSGNPYNEQFF. The CDR3 DNA reads TGTGCCAGCAGCTGGACTAGCGGGAACCCCTACAATGAGCAGTTCTTC.

This clonotype has at least ten counts. CDR3 in DNA: TGTGCCAGCACCGAGGGGACAGGGTACACCGGGGAGCTGTTTTTT. This sequence encodes CASTEGTGYTGELFF. The V gene is TRBV2, the J gene TRBJ2-2; 9 bases map to TRBD1. CDR3 length: 15 residues. The V and J ends lost 7 bases and 3 bases, in that order; junction bases with no gene match: 6. Germline loops: CDR1 SNHLY, CDR2 FYNNEI.

The J gene is TRBJ2-3, the V gene TRBV7-2; 12 bases are a match to TRBD2. Germline V gene sequence: CDR1 SGHTA, CDR2 FQGNSA. Trimming cost V 6 bases and J 4 bases; bases outside gene matches: 5. The CDR3 spans 15 residues. The CDR3 sequence: CASRNRLAGADTQYF. The CDR3 region has the DNA TGTGCCAGCAGAAACCGACTAGCGGGAGCAGATACGCAGTATTTT.

This clonotype showed up many times. The V call is TRBV30, the J call TRBJ2-2, with TRBD2 matching over 8 bases. Germline values: CDR1 GTSNPN, CDR2 SVGIG (reference sequence). The CDR3 runs to 15 residues. Trimming cost V 5 bases and J 5 bases; bases outside gene matches: 10. The CDR3 nucleotides are TGTGCCTGGTCTCGACTAGCGACGGGGACCGGGGAGCTGTTTTTT. Its translation is CAWSRLATGTGELFF.

This clonotype occurred a few times. The J gene is TRBJ1-5, the V gene TRBV7-6, with unresolved D. CDR1 and CDR2 (germline): SGHVS, FNYEAQ. The CDR3 runs 13 residues. The V and J ends lost 5 bases and 6 bases respectively, with 11 bases between them. CDR3 in DNA: TGTGCCAGCAGCCAAAAACGCAGTCAGCCCCAGCATTTT. It is translated as CASSQKRSQPQHF.

In its sample, this clonotype was seen many times. The V gene is TRBV5-1, the J gene TRBJ2-7, with TRBD2 identical over 8 bases. V was pared by 4 bases and J by 6 bases, with 6 bases of the junction left unmatched. This CDR3 is 13 amino acids long. CDR1 and CDR2 (germline): SGHRS, YFSETQ. The CDR3 protein is CASSPGLAGEQYF. The CDR3 coding sequence is TGCGCCAGCAGCCCTGGACTAGCAGGCGAGCAGTACTTC.

This clonotype was detected ten times or more. The chain is built from TRBV6-1 and TRBJ2-1, with TRBD2 as a possible D gene (5 bases). This CDR3 is 16 amino acids long. Germline-derived CDR1 and CDR2 are MNHNS and SASEGT. V dropped 10 bases and J dropped 2 bases, with 21 bases sitting between them. The chain's CDR3 is CAIPSTGEPTYNEQFF. DNA of the CDR3: TGTGCCATCCCATCCACCGGGGAACCAACCTACAATGAGCAGTTCTTC.

The rearrangement uses TRBV6-5 and TRBJ1-2; D perhaps matches TRBD1 (6 bases). Deletions cut 2 bases from V and 6 bases from J, with 16 bases between. CDR3 size: 15 residues. Germline V gene lookup returns CDR1 MNHEY and CDR2 SVGAGI. DNA of the CDR3: TGTGCCAGCAGTTACAAGGGCAGGGGCCCTGATGGCTACACCTTC. It translates to CASSYKGRGPDGYTF.

This chain connects TRBV30 to TRBJ1-5; unclear D gene. CDR1 is GTSNPN and CDR2 is SVGIG in the germline V gene (reference sequence). Trimming removed 2 bases at V and 0 bases at J, with 8 bases between. This CDR3 has 14 residues. CDR3 in amino acids: CAWSIGNSNQPQHF. DNA for the CDR3: TGTGCCTGGAGTATAGGAAATAGCAATCAGCCCCAGCATTTT.